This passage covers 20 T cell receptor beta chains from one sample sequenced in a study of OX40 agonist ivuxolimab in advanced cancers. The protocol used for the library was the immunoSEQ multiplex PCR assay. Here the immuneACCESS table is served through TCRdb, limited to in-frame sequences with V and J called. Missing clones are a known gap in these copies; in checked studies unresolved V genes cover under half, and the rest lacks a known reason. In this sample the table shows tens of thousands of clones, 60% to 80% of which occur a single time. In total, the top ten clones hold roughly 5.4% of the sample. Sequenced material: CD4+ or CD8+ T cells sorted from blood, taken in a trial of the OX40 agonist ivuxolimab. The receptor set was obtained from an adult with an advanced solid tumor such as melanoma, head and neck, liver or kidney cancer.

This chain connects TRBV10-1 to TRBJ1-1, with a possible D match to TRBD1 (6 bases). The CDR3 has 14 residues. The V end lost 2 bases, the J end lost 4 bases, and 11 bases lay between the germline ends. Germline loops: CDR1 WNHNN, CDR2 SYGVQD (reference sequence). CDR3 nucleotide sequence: TGCGCCAGCAGTGAGAATATAGGGGGCACTGAAGCTTTCTTT. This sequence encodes CASSENIGGTEAFF.

In DNA form, the CDR3 reads TGTGCCAGCAGCCAACCCGCAGGGGGTAACATTCAGTACTTC. Amino acid sequence: CASSQPAGGNIQYF. V usage is TRBV14 and J usage is TRBJ2-4, with TRBD1 matching over 7 bases. This CDR3 has 14 amino acids. Germline V lookup: CDR1 SGHDN, CDR2 FVKESK. Trimming removed 2 bases from V and 7 bases from J; junction bases left unmatched: 5. Full variable domain (outside the CDR3, taken from reference TRBV14 and TRBJ2-4): EAGVTQFPSHSVIEKGQTVTLRCDPISGHDNLYWYRRVMGKEIKFLLHFVKESKQDESGMPNNRFLAERTGGTYSTLKVQPAELEDSGVYFCASSQPAGGNIQYFGAGTRLSVL.

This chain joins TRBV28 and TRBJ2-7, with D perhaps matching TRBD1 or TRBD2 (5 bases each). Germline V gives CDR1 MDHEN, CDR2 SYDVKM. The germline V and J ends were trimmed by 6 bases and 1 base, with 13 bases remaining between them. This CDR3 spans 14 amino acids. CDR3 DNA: TGTGCCAGCAGGGGTCGAGGGGAGTCCTACGAGCAGTACTTC. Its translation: CASRGRGESYEQYF.

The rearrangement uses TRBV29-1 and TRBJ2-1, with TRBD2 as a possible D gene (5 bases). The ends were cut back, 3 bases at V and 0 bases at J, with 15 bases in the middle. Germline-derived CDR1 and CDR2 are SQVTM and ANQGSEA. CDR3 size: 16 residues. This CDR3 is CSVEGSISRSYNEQFF. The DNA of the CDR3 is TGCAGCGTTGAGGGGAGCATTTCTCGCTCCTACAATGAGCAGTTCTTC.

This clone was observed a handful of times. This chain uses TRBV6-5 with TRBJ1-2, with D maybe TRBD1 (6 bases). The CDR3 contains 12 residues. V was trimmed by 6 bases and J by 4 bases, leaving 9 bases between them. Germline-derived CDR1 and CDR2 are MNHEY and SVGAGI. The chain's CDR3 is CASRTGSYGYTF. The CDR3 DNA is TGTGCCAGCAGAACAGGGAGCTATGGCTACACCTTC.

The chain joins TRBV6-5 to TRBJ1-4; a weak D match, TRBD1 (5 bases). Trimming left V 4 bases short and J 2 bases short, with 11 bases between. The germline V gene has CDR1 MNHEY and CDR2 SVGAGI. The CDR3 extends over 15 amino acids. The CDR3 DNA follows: TGTGCCAGCAGTTTAAAGGGGTTCACTAATGAAAAACTGTTTTTT. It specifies CASSLKGFTNEKLFF.

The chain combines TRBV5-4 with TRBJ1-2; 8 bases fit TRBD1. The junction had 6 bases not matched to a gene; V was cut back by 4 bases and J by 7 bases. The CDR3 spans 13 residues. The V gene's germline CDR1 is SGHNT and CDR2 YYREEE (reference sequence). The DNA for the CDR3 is TGTGCCAGCAGCCGGACAGGGATGGGTGGCTACACCTTC. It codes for CASSRTGMGGYTF. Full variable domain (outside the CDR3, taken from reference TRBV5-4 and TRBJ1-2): ETGVTQSPTHLIKTRGQQVTLRCSSQSGHNTVSWYQQALGQGPQFIFQYYREEENGRGNFPPRFSGLQFPNYSSELNVNALELDDSALYLCASSRTGMGGYTFGSGTRLTVV.

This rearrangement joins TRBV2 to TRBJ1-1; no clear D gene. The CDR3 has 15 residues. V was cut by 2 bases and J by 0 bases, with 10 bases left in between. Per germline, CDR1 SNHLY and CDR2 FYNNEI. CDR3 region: CASSEYPRLNTEAFF. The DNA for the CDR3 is TGTGCCAGCAGTGAATATCCGAGATTGAACACTGAAGCTTTCTTT.

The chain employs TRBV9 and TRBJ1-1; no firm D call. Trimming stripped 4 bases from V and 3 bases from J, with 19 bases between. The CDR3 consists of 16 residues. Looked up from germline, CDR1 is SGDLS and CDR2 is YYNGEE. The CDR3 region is CASSPRRAGKHTEAFF. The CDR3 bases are TGTGCCAGCAGCCCTCGGCGTGCCGGGAAGCACACTGAAGCTTTCTTT.

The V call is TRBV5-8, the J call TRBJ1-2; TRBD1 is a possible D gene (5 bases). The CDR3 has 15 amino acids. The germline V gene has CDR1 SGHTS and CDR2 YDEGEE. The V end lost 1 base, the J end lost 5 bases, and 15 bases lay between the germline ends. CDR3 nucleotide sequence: TGTGCCAGCAGCTTGTCGGCGGGGGAGGGGTATGGCTACACCTTC. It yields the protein CASSLSAGEGYGYTF.

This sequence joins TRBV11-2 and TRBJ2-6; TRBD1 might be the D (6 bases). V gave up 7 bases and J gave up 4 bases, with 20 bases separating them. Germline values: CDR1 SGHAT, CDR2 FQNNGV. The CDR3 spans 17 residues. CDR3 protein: CASNRAGLAGGANVLTF. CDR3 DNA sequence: TGTGCCAGCAACAGGGCAGGGTTGGCCGGGGGGGCCAACGTCCTGACTTTC.

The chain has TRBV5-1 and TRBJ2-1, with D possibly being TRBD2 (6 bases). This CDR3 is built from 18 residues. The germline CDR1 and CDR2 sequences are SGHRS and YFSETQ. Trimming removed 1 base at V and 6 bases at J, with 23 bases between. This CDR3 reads CASSLRETSPGGFNEQFF. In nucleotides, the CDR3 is TGCGCCAGCAGCTTGCGGGAAACCAGCCCTGGGGGGTTCAATGAGCAGTTCTTC.

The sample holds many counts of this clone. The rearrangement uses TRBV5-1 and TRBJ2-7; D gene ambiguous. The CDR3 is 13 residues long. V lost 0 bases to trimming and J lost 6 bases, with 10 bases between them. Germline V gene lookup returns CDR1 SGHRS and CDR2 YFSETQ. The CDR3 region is CASSLEGIGEQYF. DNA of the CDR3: TGCGCCAGCAGCTTGGAGGGTATAGGCGAGCAGTACTTC. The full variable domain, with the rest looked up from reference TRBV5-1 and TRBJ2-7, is KAGVTQTPRYLIKTRGQQVTLSCSPISGHRSVSWYQQTPGQGLQFLFEYFSETQRNKGNFPGRFSGRQFSNSRSEMNVSTLELGDSALYLCASSLEGIGEQYFGPGTRLTVT.

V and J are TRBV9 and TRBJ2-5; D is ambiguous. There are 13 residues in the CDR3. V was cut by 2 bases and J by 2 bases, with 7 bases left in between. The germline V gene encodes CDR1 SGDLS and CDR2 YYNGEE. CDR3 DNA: TGTGCCAGCAGCGTTGGTGAGCAAGAGACCCAGTACTTC. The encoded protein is CASSVGEQETQYF.

The DNA of the CDR3 is TGTGCCAGCAGTAGAGGACAGGGGGTCCAACTCCGAGTCTTAAAACTGTTTTTT. This codes for CASSRGQGVQLRVLKLFF. The rearrangement links TRBV28 to TRBJ1-4, with 10 bases lining up with TRBD1. Germline assignment: CDR1 MDHEN and CDR2 SYDVKM. The CDR3 sequence is 18 residues long. V was pared by 5 bases and J by 10 bases, with 19 bases of the junction left unmatched.

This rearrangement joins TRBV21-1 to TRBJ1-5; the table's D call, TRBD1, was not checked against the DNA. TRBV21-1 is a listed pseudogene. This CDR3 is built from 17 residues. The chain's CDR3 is CASSKAKDRGIRQPQHF. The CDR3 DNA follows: TGTGCCAGCAGCAAAGCTAAAGACAGGGGAATTCGGCAGCCCCAGCATTTT.

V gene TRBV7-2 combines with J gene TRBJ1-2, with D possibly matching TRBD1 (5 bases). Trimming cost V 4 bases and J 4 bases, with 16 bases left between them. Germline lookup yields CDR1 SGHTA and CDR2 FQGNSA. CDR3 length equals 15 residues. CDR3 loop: CASSSSSGTTYGYTF. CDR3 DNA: TGTGCCAGCAGCTCCTCTTCCGGGACTACCTATGGCTACACCTTC.

Here the CDR3 DNA reads TGTGCCAGCGCCGGACAGGGCCTGCGATCCTATGGCTACACCTTC. Its protein is CASAGQGLRSYGYTF. The chain links TRBV6-1 to TRBJ1-2; TRBD1 matches at 8 bases. The ends lost 8 bases at V and 4 bases at J; junction bases unmatched: 12. The germline CDR1 and CDR2 sequences are MNHNS and SASEGT. The CDR3 runs 15 residues.

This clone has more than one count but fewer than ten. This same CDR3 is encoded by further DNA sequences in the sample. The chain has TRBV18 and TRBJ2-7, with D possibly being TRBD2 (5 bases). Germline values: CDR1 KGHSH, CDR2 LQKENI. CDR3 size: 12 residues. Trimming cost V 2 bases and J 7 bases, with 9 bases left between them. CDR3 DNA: TGTGCCAGCTCACCAGGTCGGGAAGAGCAGTACTTC. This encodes CASSPGREEQYF.

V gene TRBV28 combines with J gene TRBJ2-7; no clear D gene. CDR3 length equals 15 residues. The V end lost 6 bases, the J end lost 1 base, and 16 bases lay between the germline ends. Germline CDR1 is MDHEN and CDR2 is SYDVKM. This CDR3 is CASRPNLGSSYEQYF. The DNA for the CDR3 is TGTGCCAGCAGGCCCAACTTGGGGTCGTCCTACGAGCAGTACTTC.